Below, 14 T cell receptor beta chains from the same sample are listed, as sequenced in a study of cytomegalovirus exposure and HLA in healthy donors. Profiling relied on immunoSEQ multiplex PCR, and the TCRdb table lists in-frame clones only, not all of them. The sample contains a few hundred thousand clones, 75% to 90% of which appear only once. Sequencing was performed on PBMCs. The source of these receptors is a young woman in good health and CMV-seropositive.

The genes are TRBV6-5 and TRBJ1-1, with D unclear. The CDR3 is 13 residues long. V shed 0 bases and J shed 1 base, with 3 bases lying between them. The V gene's germline CDR1 is MNHEY and CDR2 SVGAGI. Here the CDR3 reads CASSYSTNTEAFF. The CDR3 nucleotides read TGTGCCAGCAGTTACTCAACGAACACTGAAGCTTTCTTT.

J is TRBJ2-7 and V is TRBV30; the D gene is possibly TRBD2 (6 bases). Trimming cost V 0 bases and J 3 bases, with 15 bases left between them. Germline V lookup: CDR1 GTSNPN, CDR2 SVGIG (reference sequence). CDR3 length equals 15 residues. CDR3 in amino acids: CAWSVQGGGVYEQYF. CDR3 coding DNA: TGTGCCTGGAGTGTACAAGGCGGAGGGGTCTACGAGCAGTACTTC.

This chain joins TRBV4-2 and TRBJ1-2; the D is unclear. Trimming took 5 bases from V and 10 from J, leaving 14 bases between them. The CDR3 spans 12 residues. Germline-derived CDR1 and CDR2 are LGHNA and YNFKEQ. Written as DNA, the CDR3 is TGTGCCAGCAGCAGAAGATTCGGGGACTACACCTTC. The encoded protein is CASSRRFGDYTF.

The chain recombines TRBV27 with TRBJ2-1; 13 positions agree with TRBD2. J was trimmed by 9 bases and V by 5 bases; bases with no gene match: 10. In germline, CDR1 is MNHEY, CDR2 SMNVEV (reference sequence). The CDR3 covers 16 residues. The CDR3 is CASSPRTSGSFPEQFF. CDR3 coding DNA: TGTGCCAGCAGTCCGAGGACTAGCGGGAGCTTTCCTGAGCAGTTCTTC.

The chain joins TRBV11-3 to TRBJ2-7; unclear D gene. The CDR3 has 16 amino acids. Between the trimmed V and J ends, which lost 4 bases and 2 bases, there was a span of 18 bases. CDR1 SGHNT and CDR2 YENEEA come from the germline V gene. CDR3 protein: CASSYGVSEITYEQYF. In DNA, the CDR3 is TGTGCCAGCAGCTATGGTGTGTCAGAGATAACCTACGAGCAGTACTTC.

The chain couples TRBV13 to TRBJ2-2; D could derive from TRBD1 or TRBD2 (5 bases each). The V end lost 0 bases, the J end lost 9 bases, and 20 bases lay between the germline ends. The CDR3 has 17 amino acids. Germline loops: CDR1 PRHDT, CDR2 FYEKMQ (reference sequence). The CDR3 spells CASSLGRFRGPKRELFF. In DNA form, the CDR3 reads TGTGCCAGCAGCTTAGGCCGTTTTCGGGGACCAAAGAGGGAGCTGTTTTTT.

In this sample, this clone turned up a few times. This sequence joins TRBV7-9 and TRBJ2-7; tentative D call: TRBD1 (6 bases). This CDR3 has 16 amino acids. Germline V CDR1 and CDR2: SEHNR, FQNEAQ (reference sequence). V was shortened by 1 base and J by 1 base, with 14 bases between the two germline ends. The DNA for the CDR3 is TGTGCCAGCAGCTTAGGTCCGGACAGTACGTCCTACGAGCAGTACTTC. Amino acids: CASSLGPDSTSYEQYF.

The rearrangement uses TRBV27 and TRBJ2-7, with a possible D match to TRBD2 (6 bases). The length of the CDR3 is 15 residues. The germline CDR1 and CDR2 sequences are MNHEY and SMNVEV (reference sequence). Trimming removed 4 bases at V and 3 bases at J, with 16 bases between. The CDR3 protein is CASSSLKTSSYEQYF. The CDR3 bases are TGTGCCAGCAGTTCTCTAAAGACTAGTAGCTACGAGCAGTACTTC.

V and J are TRBV6-5 and TRBJ2-7; 7 bases fit TRBD2. The length of the CDR3 is 12 residues. Per germline, CDR1 MNHEY and CDR2 SVGAGI. Unmatched junction bases numbered 0, after V lost 2 bases and J lost 5 bases. The CDR3 DNA is TGTGCCAGCAGTTACCGGGGGGACGAGCAGTACTTC. It encodes CASSYRGDEQYF.

V is TRBV4-2 and J is TRBJ2-1; 9 bases match TRBD2. With V trimmed by 3 bases and J by 10 bases, 4 bases remained unmatched. The CDR3 runs to 13 residues. From germline, CDR1 is LGHNA and CDR2 YNFKEQ. The CDR3 loop is CASSQDLAGEQFF. For the CDR3, the DNA is TGTGCCAGCAGCCAGGACCTAGCGGGGGAGCAGTTCTTC.

The gene calls are TRBV27 and TRBJ1-4, with a tentative D call TRBD1 (5 bases). The CDR3 runs to 14 residues. Germline lookup yields CDR1 MNHEY and CDR2 SMNVEV (reference sequence). The V gene lost 2 bases and the J gene lost 2 bases, with 6 bases spanning the gap. CDR3 in DNA: TGTGCCAGCAGTTTAGGGACGACTAATGAAAAACTGTTTTTT. Translation gives CASSLGTTNEKLFF.

The genes are TRBV28 and TRBJ2-4; D gene ambiguous. Germline loops: CDR1 MDHEN, CDR2 SYDVKM. Trimming pared 6 bases from V and 0 bases from J, leaving 12 bases between. The CDR3 has 15 amino acids. CDR3 loop: CASSEPTVAKNIQYF. CDR3 in DNA: TGTGCCAGCAGCGAGCCGACGGTAGCCAAAAACATTCAGTACTTC.

This chain joins TRBV11-2 and TRBJ2-7, with D hard to call. The germline V gene encodes CDR1 SGHAT and CDR2 FQNNGV. This CDR3 has 14 residues. V dropped 0 bases and J dropped 3 bases, with 9 bases sitting between them. CDR3: CASSLDLNFYEQYF. The CDR3 region has the DNA TGTGCCAGCAGCTTAGACCTTAACTTCTACGAGCAGTACTTC.

The chain joins TRBV19 to TRBJ1-4; D gene unclear. V lost 5 bases to trimming and J lost 0 bases, with 10 bases between them. The CDR3 is made up of 15 amino acids. Per germline, CDR1 LNHDA and CDR2 SQIVND (reference sequence). The CDR3 DNA is TGTGCCAGTAGTTTCTCCCTAACAACTAATGAAAAACTGTTTTTT. Its translation: CASSFSLTTNEKLFF.